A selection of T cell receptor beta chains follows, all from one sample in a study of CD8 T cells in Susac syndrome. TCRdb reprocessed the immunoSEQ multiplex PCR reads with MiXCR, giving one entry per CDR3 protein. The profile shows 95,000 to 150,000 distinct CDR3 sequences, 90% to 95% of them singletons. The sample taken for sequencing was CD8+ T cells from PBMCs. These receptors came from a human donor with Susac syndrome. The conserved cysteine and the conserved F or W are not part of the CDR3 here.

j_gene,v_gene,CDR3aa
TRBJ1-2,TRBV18,ASSQDRGAGYT
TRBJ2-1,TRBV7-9,ASSLTINEQF
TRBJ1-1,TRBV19,ASIRGLRKAF
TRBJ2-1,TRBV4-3,ASSQEYPPTGGGSDEQF
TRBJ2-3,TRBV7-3,ASSLTGISTDTQY
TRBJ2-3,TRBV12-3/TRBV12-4,ASRPLAGATDTQY
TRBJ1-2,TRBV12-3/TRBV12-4,ASSEPGTAYGYT
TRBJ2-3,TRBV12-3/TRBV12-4,ASSDPEDTDTQY
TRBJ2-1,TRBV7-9,ASSSQTGGYNEQF
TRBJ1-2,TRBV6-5,ASSWDRGGYGYT
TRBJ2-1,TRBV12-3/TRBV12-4,ASSRTPNIPNEQF
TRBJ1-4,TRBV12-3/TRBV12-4,ASSLAGTGDEKLF
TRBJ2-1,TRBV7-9,ASSGTASNEQF
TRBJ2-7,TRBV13,ASSLMTSRYYEQY
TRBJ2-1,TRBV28,ASIKRQGIYNEQF
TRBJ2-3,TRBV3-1,ASSQVAGGADTQY
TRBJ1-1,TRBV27,ASSPLMGNTEAF
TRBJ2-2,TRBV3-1,ASSQDIAGGPTGELF
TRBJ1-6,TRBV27,ASSLSGTDNSPLH
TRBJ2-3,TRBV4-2,ASSGGLEVDTQY
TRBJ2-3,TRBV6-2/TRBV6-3,ASSYFQETDTQY
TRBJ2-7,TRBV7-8,ASSFEDTLPSYEQY
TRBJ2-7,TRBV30,AWSASGGVDEQY
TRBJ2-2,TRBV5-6,ASSRTGDDTGELF
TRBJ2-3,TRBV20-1,SARTSLAQGWITSTDTQY
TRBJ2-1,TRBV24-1,ATSASERGHEQF
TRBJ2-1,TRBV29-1,SVPDWGDEQF
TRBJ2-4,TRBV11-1,ASSSAGLQVAKNIQY
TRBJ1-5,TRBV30,AWSLGQGFNQPQH
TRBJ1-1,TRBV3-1,ASSQEEASYWNTEAF
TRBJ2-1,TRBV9,ASSGTRTSEAYNEQF
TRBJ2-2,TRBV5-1,ASGRAENTGELF
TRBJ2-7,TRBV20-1,SAPILAGGPSEQY
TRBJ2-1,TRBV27,ASSSMGETYNEQF
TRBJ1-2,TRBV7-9,ASSLAQGADYGYT
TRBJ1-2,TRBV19,ASNQGPYGYT
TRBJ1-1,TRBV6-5,ASSYFGRGNTEAF
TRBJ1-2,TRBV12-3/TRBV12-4,ASSLQGAGAGYT
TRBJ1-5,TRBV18,ASSPVSNQPQH
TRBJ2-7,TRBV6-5,AIVRGSYEQY
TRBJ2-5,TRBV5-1,ASTLWGAVGISEETQY
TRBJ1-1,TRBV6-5,ASSLGGFAEAF
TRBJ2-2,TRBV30,AWSVSGRDAGELF
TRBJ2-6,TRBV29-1,SVRGVRGANVLT
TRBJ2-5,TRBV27,ASSLSSEGLETQY
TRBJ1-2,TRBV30,AWRFLRQGVNYGYT